This TCR beta chain was recorded in a study of technical replicates of blood from several donors. Profiled with immunoSEQ multiplex PCR; TCRdb holds only in-frame clones, not every one. In the table there are about 82,000 clones, over 90% of which are singletons. CDR3 length: 15 amino acids. The germline V gene has CDR1 SEHNR and CDR2 FQNEAQ (reference sequence). Trimming at V came to 5 bases and at J to 8 bases, leaving 10 bases not matched to a gene. V and J are TRBV7-9 and TRBJ1-2; 11 nucleotides line up with TRBD1. This receptor was obtained from a human donor in good health. Sequencing was done on a sample of T cells isolated from PBMCs. The CDR3 DNA is TGTGCCAGCAGCCATGACCTGGACAGGGGGCAGGGCTACACCTTC. Its protein is CASSHDLDRGQGYTF.